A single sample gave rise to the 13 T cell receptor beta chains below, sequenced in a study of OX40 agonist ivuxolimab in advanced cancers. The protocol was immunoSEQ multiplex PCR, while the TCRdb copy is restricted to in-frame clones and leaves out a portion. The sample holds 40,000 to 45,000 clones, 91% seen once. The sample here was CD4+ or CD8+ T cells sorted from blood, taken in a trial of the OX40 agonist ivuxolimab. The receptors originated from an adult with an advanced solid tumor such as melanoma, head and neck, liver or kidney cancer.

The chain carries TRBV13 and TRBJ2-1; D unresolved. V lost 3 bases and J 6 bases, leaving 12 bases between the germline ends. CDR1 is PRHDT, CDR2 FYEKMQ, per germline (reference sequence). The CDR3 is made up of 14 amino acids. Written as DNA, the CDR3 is TGTGCCAGCAGCTTCCGGATTACCAGCAATGAGCAGTTCTTC. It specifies CASSFRITSNEQFF.

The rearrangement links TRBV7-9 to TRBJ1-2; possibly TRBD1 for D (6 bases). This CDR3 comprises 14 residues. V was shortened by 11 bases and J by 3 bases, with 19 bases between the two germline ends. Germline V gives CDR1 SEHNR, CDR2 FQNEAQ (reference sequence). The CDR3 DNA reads TGTGCCGGGAAATATGACAGGTGGGACTATGGCTACACCTTC. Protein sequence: CAGKYDRWDYGYTF.

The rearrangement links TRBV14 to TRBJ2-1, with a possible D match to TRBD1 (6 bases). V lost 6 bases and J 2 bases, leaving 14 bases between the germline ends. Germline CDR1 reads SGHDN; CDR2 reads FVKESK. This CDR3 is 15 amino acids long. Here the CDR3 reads CASRQDSATYNEQFF. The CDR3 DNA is TGTGCCAGCAGGCAGGACAGTGCTACCTACAATGAGCAGTTCTTC.

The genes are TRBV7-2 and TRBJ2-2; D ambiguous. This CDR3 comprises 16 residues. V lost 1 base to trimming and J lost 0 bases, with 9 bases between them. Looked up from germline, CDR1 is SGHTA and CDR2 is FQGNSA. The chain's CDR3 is CASSLVGISNTGELFF. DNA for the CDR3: TGTGCCAGCAGCTTAGTGGGGATCTCGAACACCGGGGAGCTGTTTTTT.

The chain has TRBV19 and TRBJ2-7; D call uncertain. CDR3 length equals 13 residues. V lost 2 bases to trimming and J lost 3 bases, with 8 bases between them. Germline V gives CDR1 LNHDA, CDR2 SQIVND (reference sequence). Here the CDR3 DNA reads TGTGCCAGTAGTATAAGCACGATCTACGAGCAGTACTTC. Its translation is CASSISTIYEQYF. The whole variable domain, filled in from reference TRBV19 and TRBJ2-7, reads DGGITQSPKYLFRKEGQNVTLSCEQNLNHDAMYWYRQDPGQGLRLIYYSQIVNDFQKGDIAEGYSVSREKKESFPLTVTSAQKNPTAFYLCASSISTIYEQYFGPGTRLTVT.

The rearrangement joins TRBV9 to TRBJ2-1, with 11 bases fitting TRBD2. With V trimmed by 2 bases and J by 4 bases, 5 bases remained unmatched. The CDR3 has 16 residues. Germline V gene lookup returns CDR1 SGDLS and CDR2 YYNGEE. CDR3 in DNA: TGTGCCAGCAGCGTTGACGGGACTAGCGGTTACAATGAGCAGTTCTTC. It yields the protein CASSVDGTSGYNEQFF.

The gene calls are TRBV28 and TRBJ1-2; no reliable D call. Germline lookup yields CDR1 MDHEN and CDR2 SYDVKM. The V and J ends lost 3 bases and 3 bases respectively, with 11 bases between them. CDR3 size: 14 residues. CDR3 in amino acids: CASSFAWTDYGYTF. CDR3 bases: TGTGCCAGCAGTTTCGCGTGGACGGACTATGGCTACACCTTC.

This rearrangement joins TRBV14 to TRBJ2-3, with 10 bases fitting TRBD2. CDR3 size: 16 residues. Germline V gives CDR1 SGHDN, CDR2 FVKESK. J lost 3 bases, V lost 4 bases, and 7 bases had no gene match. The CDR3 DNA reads TGTGCCAGCAGCCCTTATAGCGGGAGGACGACAGATACGCAGTATTTT. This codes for CASSPYSGRTTDTQYF.

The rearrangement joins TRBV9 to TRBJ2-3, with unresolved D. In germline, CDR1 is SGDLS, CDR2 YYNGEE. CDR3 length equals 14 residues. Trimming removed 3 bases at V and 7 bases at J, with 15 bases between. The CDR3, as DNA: TGTGCCAGCAGCGACTCTACCGAAAGTTATACGCAGTATTTT. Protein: CASSDSTESYTQYF.

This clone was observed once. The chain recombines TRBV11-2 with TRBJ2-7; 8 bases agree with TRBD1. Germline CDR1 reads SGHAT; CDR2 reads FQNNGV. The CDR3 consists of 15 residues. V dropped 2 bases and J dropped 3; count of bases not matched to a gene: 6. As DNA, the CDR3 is TGTGCCAGCAGCTTACAGGGGGCGGGATACTACGAGCAGTACTTC. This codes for CASSLQGAGYYEQYF.

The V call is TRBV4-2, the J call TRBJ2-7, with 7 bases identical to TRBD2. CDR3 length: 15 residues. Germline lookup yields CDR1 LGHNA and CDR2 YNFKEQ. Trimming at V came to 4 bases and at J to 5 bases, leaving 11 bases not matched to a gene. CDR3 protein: CASSRPSGGRDEQYF. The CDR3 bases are TGTGCCAGCAGCCGCCCGTCCGGGGGGAGGGACGAGCAGTACTTC.

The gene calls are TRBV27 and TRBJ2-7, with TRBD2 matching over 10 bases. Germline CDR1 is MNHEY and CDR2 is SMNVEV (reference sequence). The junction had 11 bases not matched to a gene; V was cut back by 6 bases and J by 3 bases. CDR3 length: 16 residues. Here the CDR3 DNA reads TGTGCCAGCAGGGTCCTGAGAACTAGCGGGATCTACGAGCAGTACTTC. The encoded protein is CASRVLRTSGIYEQYF.

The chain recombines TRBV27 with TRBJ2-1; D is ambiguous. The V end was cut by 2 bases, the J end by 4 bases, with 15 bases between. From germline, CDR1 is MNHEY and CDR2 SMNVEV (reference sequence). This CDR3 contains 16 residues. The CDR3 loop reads CASSLGPLPLYNEQFF. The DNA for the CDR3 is TGTGCCAGCAGTTTAGGGCCTCTGCCCCTTTACAATGAGCAGTTCTTC.